The entry below describes one T cell receptor beta chain. The CDR3 sequence is 13 residues long. Trimming took 4 bases from V and 7 from J, leaving 10 bases between them. Germline loops: CDR1 MNHNS, CDR2 SASEGT. This specimen belongs to a study of shared clonotypes between healthy human individuals. Profiled with immunoSEQ multiplex PCR; TCRdb holds only in-frame clones, not every one. The table has around 2,000,000 clones, 90% to 95% seen once. CD45RO negativity and positive selection for CCR7 defined naive CD8 cells, a population that excluded terminally differentiated effector memory CD45RA+ cells.

The chain employs TRBV6-1 and TRBJ2-2; TRBD2 might be the D (6 bases). This sequence was found in a man younger than 30 in good health. Some clones in this sample may be carry-over from other donors' samples. The material sequenced was naive CD8+ T cells from PBMCs. In DNA form, the CDR3 reads TGTGCCAGCAGTGGTTGGGGAGGCGGGGAGCTGTTTTTT. This gives the protein CASSGWGGGELFF.